This T cell receptor (beta chain) comes out of a study of spatial heterogeneity in lung cancer. General study findings and limits: Resection blood, more than follow-up blood, showed ubiquitous expanded tumor TCRs.

On each TCR cDNA molecule, a unique molecular identifier was present. TCRdb re-derived calls from the 5' RACE reads in MiXCR, one entry per CDR3 protein. The table lists approximately 52,000 distinct CDR3 sequences, approximately 5% of them singletons. This clonotype has a count of ten or more. Its target is unknown. One junction end disagrees with the germline gene, perhaps due to a read error. Time point reported: sample taken at primary tumor resection. Material for sequencing was whole RNA from tumor, nontumor lung or frozen PBMC, left unsorted. The sample consisted of PBMCs, taken at surgery. This clonotype was obtained from a male donor with early-stage non-small cell lung cancer.

CDR3 coding DNA: TGTGCCAGCCGCTTATTCCCAGAGACCCAGTACTTC. Amino acids: CASRLFPETQYF. The J gene is TRBJ2-5, the V gene TRBV7-2; D gene ambiguous. Looked up from germline, CDR1 is SGHTA and CDR2 is FQGNSA. The CDR3 totals 12 residues.